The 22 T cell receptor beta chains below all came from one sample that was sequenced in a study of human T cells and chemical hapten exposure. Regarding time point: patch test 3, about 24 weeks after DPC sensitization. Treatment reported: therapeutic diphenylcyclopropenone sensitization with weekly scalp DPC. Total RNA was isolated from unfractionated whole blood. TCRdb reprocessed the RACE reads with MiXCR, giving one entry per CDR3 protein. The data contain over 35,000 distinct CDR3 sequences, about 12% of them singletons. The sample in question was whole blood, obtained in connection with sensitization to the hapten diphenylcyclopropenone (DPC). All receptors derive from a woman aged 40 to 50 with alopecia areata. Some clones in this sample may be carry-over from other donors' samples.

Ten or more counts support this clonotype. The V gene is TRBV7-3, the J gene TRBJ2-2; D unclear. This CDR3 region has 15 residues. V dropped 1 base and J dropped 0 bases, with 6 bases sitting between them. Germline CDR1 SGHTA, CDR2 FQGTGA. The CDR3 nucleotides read TGTGCCAGCAGCTTAAGCCGCACGAACACCGGGGAGCTGTTTTTT. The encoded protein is CASSLSRTNTGELFF.

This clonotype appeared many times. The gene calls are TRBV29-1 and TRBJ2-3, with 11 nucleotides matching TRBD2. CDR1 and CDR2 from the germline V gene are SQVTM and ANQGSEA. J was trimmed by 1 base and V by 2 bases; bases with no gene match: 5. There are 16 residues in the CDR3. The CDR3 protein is CSVEPLAGVGTDTQYF. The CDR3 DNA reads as TGCAGCGTTGAACCACTAGCGGGAGTGGGCACAGATACGCAGTATTTT.

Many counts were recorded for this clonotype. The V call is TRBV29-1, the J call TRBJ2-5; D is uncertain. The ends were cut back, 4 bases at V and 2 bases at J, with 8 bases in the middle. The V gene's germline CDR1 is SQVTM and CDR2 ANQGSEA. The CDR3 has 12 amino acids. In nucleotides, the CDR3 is TGCAGCGTTGGCCATGGGCAAGAGACCCAGTACTTC. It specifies CSVGHGQETQYF.

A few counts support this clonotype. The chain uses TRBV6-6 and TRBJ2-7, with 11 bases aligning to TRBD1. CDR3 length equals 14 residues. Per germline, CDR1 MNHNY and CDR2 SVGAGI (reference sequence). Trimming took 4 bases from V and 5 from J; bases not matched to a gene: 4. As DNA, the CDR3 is TGTGCCAGCAGTTGGACAGGGGGCAGGGACGAGCAGTACTTC. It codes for CASSWTGGRDEQYF.

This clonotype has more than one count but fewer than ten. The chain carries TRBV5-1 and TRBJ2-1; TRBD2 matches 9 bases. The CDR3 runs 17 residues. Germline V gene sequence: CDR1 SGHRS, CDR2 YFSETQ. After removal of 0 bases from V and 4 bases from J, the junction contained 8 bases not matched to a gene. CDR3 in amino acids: CASSLAPSGGSYNEQFF. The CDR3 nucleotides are TGCGCCAGCAGCTTGGCCCCGAGCGGGGGGTCTTACAATGAGCAGTTCTTC.

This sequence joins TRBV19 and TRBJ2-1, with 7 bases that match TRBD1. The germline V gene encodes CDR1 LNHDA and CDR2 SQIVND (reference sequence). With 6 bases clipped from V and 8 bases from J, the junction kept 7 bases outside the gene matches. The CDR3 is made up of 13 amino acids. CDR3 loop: CASRPQGIDEQFF. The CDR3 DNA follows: TGTGCCAGTAGACCACAGGGGATCGATGAGCAGTTCTTC.

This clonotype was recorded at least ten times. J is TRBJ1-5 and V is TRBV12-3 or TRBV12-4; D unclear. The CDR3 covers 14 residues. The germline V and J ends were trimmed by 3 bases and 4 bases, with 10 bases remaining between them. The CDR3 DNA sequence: TGTGCCAGCAGTTTTATGGCTACTAATCAGCCCCAGCATTTT. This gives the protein CASSFMATNQPQHF.

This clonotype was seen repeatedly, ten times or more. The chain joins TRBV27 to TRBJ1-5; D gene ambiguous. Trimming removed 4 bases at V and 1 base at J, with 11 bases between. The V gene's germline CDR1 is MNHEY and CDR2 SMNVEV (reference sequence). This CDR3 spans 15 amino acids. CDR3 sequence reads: CASSYLPQSNQPQHF. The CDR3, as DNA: TGTGCCAGCAGTTACCTCCCCCAGAGCAATCAGCCCCAGCATTTT.

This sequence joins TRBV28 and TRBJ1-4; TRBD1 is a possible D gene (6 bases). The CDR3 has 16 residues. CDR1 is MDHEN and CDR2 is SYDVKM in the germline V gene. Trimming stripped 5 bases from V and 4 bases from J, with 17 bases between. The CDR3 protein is CASSPYGQTLNEKLFF. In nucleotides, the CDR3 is TGTGCCAGCAGTCCGTATGGACAGACGCTTAATGAAAAACTGTTTTTT.

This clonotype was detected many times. The chain's CDR3 is CASSPSGRRSYNEQFF. For the CDR3, the DNA is TGCGCCAGCAGCCCCTCCGGACGGAGGTCCTACAATGAGCAGTTCTTC. The chain joins TRBV4-1 to TRBJ2-1, with a weak D call TRBD2 (5 bases). V was shortened by 4 bases and J by 1 base, with 14 bases between the two germline ends. CDR3 length: 16 amino acids. Per the germline V gene, CDR1 is MGHRA and CDR2 is YSYEKL.

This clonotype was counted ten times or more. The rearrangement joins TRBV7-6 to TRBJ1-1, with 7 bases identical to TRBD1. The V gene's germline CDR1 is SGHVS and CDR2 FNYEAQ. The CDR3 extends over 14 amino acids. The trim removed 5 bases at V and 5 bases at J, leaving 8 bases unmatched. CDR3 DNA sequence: TGTGCCAGCAGCGTTGACAGGGCGGGTACTGAAGCTTTCTTT. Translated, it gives CASSVDRAGTEAFF. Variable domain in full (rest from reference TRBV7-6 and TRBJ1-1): GAGVSQSPRYKVTKRGQDVALRCDPISGHVSLYWYRQALGQGPEFLTYFNYEAQQDKSGLPNDRFSAERPEGSISTLTIQRTEQRDSAMYRCASSVDRAGTEAFFGQGTRLTVV.

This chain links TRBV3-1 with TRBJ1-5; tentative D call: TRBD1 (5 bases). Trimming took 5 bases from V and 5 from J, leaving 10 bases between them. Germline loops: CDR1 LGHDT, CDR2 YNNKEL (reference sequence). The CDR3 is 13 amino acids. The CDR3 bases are TGTGCCAGCAGCGGAGGGGTGTATCAGCCCCAGCATTTT. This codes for CASSGGVYQPQHF.

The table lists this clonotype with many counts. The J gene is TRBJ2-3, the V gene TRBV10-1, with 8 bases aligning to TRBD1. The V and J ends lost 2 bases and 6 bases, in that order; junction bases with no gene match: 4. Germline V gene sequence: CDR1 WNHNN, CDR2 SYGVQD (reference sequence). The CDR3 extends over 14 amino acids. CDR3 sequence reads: CASSEGQGFDTQYF. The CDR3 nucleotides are TGCGCCAGCAGTGAGGGACAGGGTTTTGATACGCAGTATTTT.

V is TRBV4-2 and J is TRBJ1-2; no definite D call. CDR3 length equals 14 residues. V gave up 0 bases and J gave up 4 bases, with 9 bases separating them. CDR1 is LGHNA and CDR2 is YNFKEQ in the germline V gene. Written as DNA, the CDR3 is TGTGCCAGCAGCCAAGATACGGGGAGCTATGGCTACACCTTC. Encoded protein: CASSQDTGSYGYTF.

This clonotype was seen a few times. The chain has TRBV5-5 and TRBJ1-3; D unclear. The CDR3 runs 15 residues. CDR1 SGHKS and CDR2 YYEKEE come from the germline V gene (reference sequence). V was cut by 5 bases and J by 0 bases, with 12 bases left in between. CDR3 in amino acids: CASRETASSGNTIYF. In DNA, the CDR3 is TGTGCCAGCAGGGAAACAGCGAGCTCTGGAAACACCATATATTTT. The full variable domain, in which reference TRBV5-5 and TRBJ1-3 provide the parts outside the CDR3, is DAGVTQSPTHLIKTRGQQVTLRCSPISGHKSVSWYQQVLGQGPQFIFQYYEKEERGRGNFPDRFSARQFPNYSSELNVNALLLGDSALYLCASRETASSGNTIYFGEGSWLTVV.

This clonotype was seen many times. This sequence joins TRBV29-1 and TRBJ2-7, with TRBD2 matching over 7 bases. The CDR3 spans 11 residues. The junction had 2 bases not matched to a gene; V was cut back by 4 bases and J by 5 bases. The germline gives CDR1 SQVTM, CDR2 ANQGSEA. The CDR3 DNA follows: TGCAGCGTTGGAACTAGCGACGAGCAGTACTTC. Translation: CSVGTSDEQYF.

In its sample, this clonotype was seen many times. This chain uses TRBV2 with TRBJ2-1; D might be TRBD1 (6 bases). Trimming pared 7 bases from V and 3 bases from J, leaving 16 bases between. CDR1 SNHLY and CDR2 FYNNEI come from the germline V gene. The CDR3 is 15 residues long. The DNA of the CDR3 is TGTGCCAGCAAGGTTAGGGGACAACGCTACAATGAGCAGTTCTTC. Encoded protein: CASKVRGQRYNEQFF.

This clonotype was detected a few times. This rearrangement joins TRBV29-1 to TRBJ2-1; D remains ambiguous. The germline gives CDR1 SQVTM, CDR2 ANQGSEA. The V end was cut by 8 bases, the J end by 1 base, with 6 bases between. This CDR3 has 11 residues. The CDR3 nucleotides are TGCAGCTTACGGTCCTACAATGAGCAGTTCTTC. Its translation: CSLRSYNEQFF.

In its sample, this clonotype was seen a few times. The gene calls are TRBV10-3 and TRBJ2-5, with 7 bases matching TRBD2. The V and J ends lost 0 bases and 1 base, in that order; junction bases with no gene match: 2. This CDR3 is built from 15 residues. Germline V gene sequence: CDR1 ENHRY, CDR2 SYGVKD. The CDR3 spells CAISESGTTQETQYF. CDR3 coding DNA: TGTGCCATCAGTGAGTCCGGGACTACCCAAGAGACCCAGTACTTC.

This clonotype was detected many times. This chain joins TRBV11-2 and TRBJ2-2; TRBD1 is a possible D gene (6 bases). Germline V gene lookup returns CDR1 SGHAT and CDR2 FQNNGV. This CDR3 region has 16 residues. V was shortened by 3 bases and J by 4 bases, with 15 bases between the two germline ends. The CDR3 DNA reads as TGTGCCAGCAGCTTTGAAAGGGGGAAGGGCACCGGGGAGCTGTTTTTT. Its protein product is CASSFERGKGTGELFF.

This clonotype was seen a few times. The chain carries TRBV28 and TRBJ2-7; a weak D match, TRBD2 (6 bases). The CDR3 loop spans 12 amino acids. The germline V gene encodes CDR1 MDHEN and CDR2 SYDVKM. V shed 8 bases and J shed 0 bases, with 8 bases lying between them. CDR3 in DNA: TGTGCCAGCGGGCGGGGCTCCTACGAGCAGTACTTC. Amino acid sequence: CASGRGSYEQYF. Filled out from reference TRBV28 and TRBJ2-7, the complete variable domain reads DVKVTQSSRYLVKRTGEKVFLECVQDMDHENMFWYRQDPGLGLRLIYFSYDVKMKEKGDIPEGYSVSREKKERFSLILESASTNQTSMYLCASGRGSYEQYFGPGTRLTVT.

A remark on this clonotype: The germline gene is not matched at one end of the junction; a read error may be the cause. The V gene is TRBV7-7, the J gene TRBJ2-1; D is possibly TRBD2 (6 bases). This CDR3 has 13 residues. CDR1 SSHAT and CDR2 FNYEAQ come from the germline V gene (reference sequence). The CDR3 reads CASSPSDYGEQFF. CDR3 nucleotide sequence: TGTGCTAGCAGCCCCTCGGACTACGGTGAGCAGTTCTTC.